This entry lists 12 T cell receptor beta chains sequenced from one sample in a study of cytomegalovirus exposure and HLA in healthy donors. The PCR used 60 Vbeta and 13 Jbeta primers. Clones were sequenced by immunoSEQ multiplex PCR, and TCRdb holds only the in-frame ones, with some missing. The top ten clones hold less than 3.5% of a sample with over 150,000 clones, around 65% of them seen once. The sequenced sample was PBMCs. The receptor set was obtained from a woman in her thirties or forties in good health and CMV-seropositive.

This clone was found a few times. V usage is TRBV18 and J usage is TRBJ2-1; TRBD1 aligns across 7 bases. Germline CDR1 KGHSH, CDR2 LQKENI. The length of the CDR3 is 15 residues. V was clipped by 3 bases and J by 4 bases; unmatched bases: 6. The CDR3 region has the DNA TGTGCCAGCTCACCTACCGGGACAGAGTACAATGAGCAGTTCTTC. It translates to CASSPTGTEYNEQFF.

V and J are TRBV11-1 and TRBJ2-1, with a tentative D call TRBD2 (5 bases). Germline V CDR1 and CDR2: SGHAT, FQDESV (reference sequence). This CDR3 region has 15 residues. V was trimmed by 5 bases and J by 0 bases, leaving 11 bases between them. CDR3 DNA sequence: TGTGCCAGCAGCCAGGACTCCCCCTCCTACAATGAGCAGTTCTTC. Its protein is CASSQDSPSYNEQFF. Based on the CDR3 plus reference TRBV11-1 and TRBJ2-1, the full variable domain is EAEVAQSPRYKITEKSQAVAFWCDPISGHATLYWYRQILGQGPELLVQFQDESVVDDSQLPKDRFSAERLKGVDSTLKIQPAELGDSAMYLCASSQDSPSYNEQFFGPGTRLTVL.

V and J are TRBV7-3 and TRBJ1-2; perhaps TRBD1 as D (5 bases). Germline lookup yields CDR1 SGHTA and CDR2 FQGTGA. With 3 bases removed from V and 8 bases from J, the gap between germline ends came to 19 bases. This CDR3 is built from 15 residues. The CDR3 protein is CASSFPPTEISGYTF. DNA of the CDR3: TGTGCCAGCAGCTTTCCACCGACAGAGATTAGCGGCTACACCTTC.

The rearrangement joins TRBV7-2 to TRBJ2-5; TRBD2 aligns across 7 bases. This CDR3 is built from 13 residues. V lost 5 bases to trimming and J lost 5 bases; unmatched junction nucleotides: 5. Looked up from germline, CDR1 is SGHTA and CDR2 is FQGNSA. CDR3 sequence: CASSPGGGETQYF. The CDR3 region has the DNA TGTGCCAGCAGCCCGGGGGGAGGGGAGACCCAGTACTTC.

The chain couples TRBV11-2 to TRBJ2-3, with a tentative D call TRBD1 (6 bases). V lost 5 bases to trimming and J lost 6 bases, with 27 bases between them. CDR3 length equals 18 residues. Looked up from germline, CDR1 is SGHAT and CDR2 is FQNNGV. The CDR3 DNA is TGTGCCAGCAGCACGCCTGCAGGACAGTCACTTTTGATCGATACGCAGTATTTT. Its translation: CASSTPAGQSLLIDTQYF.

The rearrangement uses TRBV15 and TRBJ1-4; D remains unclear. From germline, CDR1 is LNHNV and CDR2 YYDKDF (reference sequence). The CDR3 has 15 residues. With 2 bases removed from V and 3 bases from J, the gap between germline ends came to 10 bases. DNA for the CDR3: TGTGCCACCAGCAGAAATAAAGCACCTAATGAAAAACTGTTTTTT. Its translation: CATSRNKAPNEKLFF.

The CDR3 here is CASSWGGGNTEAFF. The CDR3 region has the DNA TGTGCCAGTAGCTGGGGAGGCGGGAACACTGAAGCTTTCTTT. This sequence joins TRBV19 and TRBJ1-1; D not resolved. The CDR3 consists of 14 residues. Trimming took 6 bases from V and 1 from J, leaving 12 bases between them. In germline, CDR1 is LNHDA, CDR2 SQIVND (reference sequence).

The V and J genes are TRBV6-5 and TRBJ1-1, with D hard to call. With 6 bases removed from V and 6 bases from J, the gap between germline ends came to 11 bases. Germline V gene data show CDR1 as MNHEY and CDR2 as SVGAGI. The CDR3 runs to 12 residues. The CDR3 sequence: CASSLTGSEAFF. The CDR3 DNA reads TGTGCCAGCAGCCTCACGGGATCTGAAGCTTTCTTT.

With respect to this clone: One end of the junction is discordant with germline, which a read error may explain. V usage is TRBV5-4 and J usage is TRBJ1-2; maybe TRBD1 (6 bases). The CDR3 consists of 16 residues. The germline V gene has CDR1 SGHNT and CDR2 YYREEE (reference sequence). CDR3 sequence (DNA): TGTGCCAGCAGCTTTTGGGGAGGGAGGGGGACGACAGGCTACCCCTTC. Encoded protein: CASSFWGGRGTTGYPF.

The chain is built from TRBV28 and TRBJ1-5; no clear D gene. The germline CDR1 and CDR2 sequences are MDHEN and SYDVKM. V was shortened by 4 bases and J by 5 bases, with 15 bases between the two germline ends. CDR3 length: 15 residues. The CDR3 region has the DNA TGTGCCAGCAGTTCCCCCGGTGACTTCTATCAGCCCCAGCATTTT. This translates into CASSSPGDFYQPQHF.

This clone has only a few counts. This chain uses TRBV10-2 with TRBJ1-1; D unresolved. V was shortened by 2 bases and J by 0 bases, with 7 bases between the two germline ends. The CDR3 is 14 amino acids. Per the germline V gene, CDR1 is WSHSY and CDR2 is SAAADI. CDR3 amino acids: CASSEPGMNTEAFF. As DNA, the CDR3 is TGCGCCAGCAGTGAGCCGGGGATGAACACTGAAGCTTTCTTT.

The chain links TRBV4-1 to TRBJ2-1, with 11 positions matching TRBD2. The V and J ends lost 4 bases and 0 bases, in that order; junction bases with no gene match: 8. The CDR3 spans 18 residues. CDR1 and CDR2 from the germline V gene are MGHRA and YSYEKL. CDR3 in amino acids: CASSPLAGGLSSYNEQFF. In DNA, the CDR3 is TGCGCCAGCAGCCCTCTAGCGGGAGGATTGAGCTCCTACAATGAGCAGTTCTTC.